The clone carrying this T cell receptor beta chain appeared a single time. The antigen is not known. The data were taken from a study of T cell responses to AZD1222 COVID-19 vaccine. Sequencing was performed with immunoSEQ multiplex PCR; in TCRdb, only in-frame clones are kept and a portion is missing. The sample contains 75,000 to 90,000 clones, approximately 83% of which appear only once. Study conclusions and caveats: Reportedly, nearly half of unique spike TCRs recognized epitopes outside B.1.351/B.1.1.7 mutations.

V lost 1 base and J 2 bases, leaving 12 bases between the germline ends. Per the germline V gene, CDR1 is MNHEY and CDR2 is SVGAGI. This CDR3 comprises 16 residues. The clonotype was recovered from an adult who received the AZD1222 COVID-19 vaccine. The sequencing here drew on peripheral blood, taken 28 days after the second AZD1222 dose. The chain recombines TRBV6-5 with TRBJ2-4, with D hard to call. This CDR3 reads CASSYFNGFTKNIQYF. As DNA, the CDR3 is TGTGCCAGCAGTTACTTCAACGGGTTCACCAAAAACATTCAGTACTTC.